The T cell receptor beta chain described here comes from a study of regulatory T cells in long-lasting Graves disease. Overall study findings and caveats: Clonotypes that were public and shared totalled approximately 3,000 in persistent patients versus 850 to 1,000 in new patients. There were preferences for TRBV28, TRBJ1-2 and TRBJ2-5 in persistent disease.

Trimming removed 6 bases at V and 2 bases at J, with 19 bases between. The CDR3 is 15 amino acids. Germline loops: CDR1 DFQATT, CDR2 SNEGSKA (reference sequence). A note on this clonotype: Its antigen is not identified.

Indicated time point: newly diagnosed GD, antithyroid drugs for less than 3 months. With RNA extracted from PBMCs as input, the TCR library was made. Construction of the TCR beta libraries employed iRepertoire HTBI primers in conjunction with Arm-PCR of CDR3 regions. TCRdb analysed the multiplex PCR reads with MiXCR anew, one entry per CDR3 protein. The sample lists around 500,000 distinct CDR3 sequences; more than 15% were seen once. This sample was also put to use in a study of T cells in Graves' hyperthyroidism and ophthalmopathy. This second report adds: Researchers ran a first-round RT-PCR on the TCR CDR3 using the HTBI primer set. Model-based prediction identified ophthalmopathy a median 6.5 months prior to its onset.

The chain carries TRBV20-1 and TRBJ2-5; D possibly corresponds to TRBD2 (6 bases). Material: peripheral blood mononuclear cells (PBMCs), obtained at new diagnosis, from a patient treated with antithyroid drugs. This clonotype originated in a woman aged 35-65 years with Graves disease. The CDR3 nucleotides read TGCAGTGCAGACCTAACGGCTAGCGCACAAGAGACCCAGTACTTC. This sequence encodes CSADLTASAQETQYF.